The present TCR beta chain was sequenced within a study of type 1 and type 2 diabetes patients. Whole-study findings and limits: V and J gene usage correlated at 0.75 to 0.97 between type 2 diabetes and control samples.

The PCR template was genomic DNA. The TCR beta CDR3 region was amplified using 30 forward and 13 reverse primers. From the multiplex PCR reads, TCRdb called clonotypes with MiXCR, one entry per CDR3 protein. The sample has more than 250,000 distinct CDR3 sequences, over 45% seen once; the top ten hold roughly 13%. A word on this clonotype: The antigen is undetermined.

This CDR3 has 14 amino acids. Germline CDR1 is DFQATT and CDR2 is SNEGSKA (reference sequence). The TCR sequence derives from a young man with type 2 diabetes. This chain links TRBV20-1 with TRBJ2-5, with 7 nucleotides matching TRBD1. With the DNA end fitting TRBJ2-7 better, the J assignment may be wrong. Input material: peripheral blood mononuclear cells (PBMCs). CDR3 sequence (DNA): TGCAGTGCTAGAAGACAGGGAGTCCCCTACGAGCAGTACTTC. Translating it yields CSARRQGVPYEQYF.